These T cell receptor beta chains were read from a single sample in a study of T cells in Graves' hyperthyroidism and ophthalmopathy. Using its own MiXCR run on the multiplex PCR reads, TCRdb lists one record per CDR3 protein. The sample records roughly 420,000 distinct CDR3 sequences, about 15% being singletons. The sequencing input was blood. All receptors derive from a woman younger than 30 with Graves' hyperthyroidism. Both conserved end residues are part of each CDR3. A D gene is named only where the DNA matches it firmly. Some rows mark clone size as missing; the rest say once, few, many or name a class of expanded clone.

V gene	CDR3 length	clone size	D gene	J gene	CDR3 DNA	CDR3 protein
TRBV2	14	-	TRBD2	TRBJ2-1	TGTGCCAGCAGGGGCCCCATGGGGGGGGGGGAGCAGTTCTTC	CASRGPMGGGEQFF
TRBV20-1	17	many	TRBD2	TRBJ2-3	TGCAGTGCTAGGGACGCCGTGGGGCGGGGGAGGACAGATACGCAGTATTTT	CSARDAVGRGRTDTQYF
TRBV20-1	16	-	-	TRBJ2-1	TGCAGTGCTAGAGGTAACGGACCCCCAAGGATAAATGAGCAGTTCTTC	CSARGNGPPRINEQFF
TRBV5-1	13	many	TRBD2	TRBJ2-7	TGCGCCAGCCGGGAGGAGGGTTCAGGCGAGCAGTACTTC	CASREEGSGEQYF
TRBV7-9	15	-	-	TRBJ2-3	TGTGCCAGCAGCTTATTACGGGAGTACGGAGATACGCAGTATTTT	CASSLLREYGDTQYF
TRBV28	11	many	-	TRBJ2-5	TGTGCCAGCAGTTTAAGGGGGACTTTGTACTTC	CASSLRGTLYF
TRBV20-1	14	many	-	TRBJ1-4	TGCAGTGCTGGATCCACGGCAACTAATGAAAAACTGTTTTTT	CSAGSTATNEKLFF
TRBV7-6	14	many	-	TRBJ2-1	TGTGCCAGCAGCCGACAGACAGTGATCAATGAGCAGTTCTTC	CASSRQTVINEQFF
TRBV27	16	few	TRBD2	TRBJ2-2	TGTGCCAGCAGTTTAGTGGGACTAGCGGGAACCGGGGAGCTGTTTTTT	CASSLVGLAGTGELFF
TRBV7-8	15	many	TRBD1	TRBJ2-7	TGTGCCAGCAGCATGACAGGGGGGACCCCCTACGAGCAGTACTTC	CASSMTGGTPYEQYF
TRBV5-1	14	-	-	TRBJ2-1	TGCGCCAACAGCCCGAGGCCCCAGTTTGATGAGCAGTTCTTC	CANSPRPQFDEQFF
TRBV2	14	many	-	TRBJ1-5	TGTGCCAGCAGGCTATCCCCGGGCGGGCAGCCCCAGCATTTT	CASRLSPGGQPQHF
TRBV3-1	17	many	TRBD1	TRBJ2-4	TGTGCCAGCAGCCAAGATACCTCCGGACAGGGGAAGAACATTCAGTACTTC	CASSQDTSGQGKNIQYF
TRBV7-9	14	many	TRBD2	TRBJ2-1	TGTGCCAGCAAAGCGGGAGGCCCCCACAATGAGCAGTTCTTC	CASKAGGPHNEQFF
TRBV19	16	few	-	TRBJ1-4	TGTGCCAGTACGTTCAAGGGGGTCCGCGCTAATGAAAAACTGTTTTTT	CASTFKGVRANEKLFF
TRBV27	17	few	TRBD1	TRBJ2-1	TGTGCCAGCAGTTTACATGGACAGGACAGGGCTTGGAATGAGCAGTTCTTC	CASSLHGQDRAWNEQFF
TRBV5-1	15	many	-	TRBJ1-2	TGCGCCAGCAGCTTGGTCCAGGCCCAGGGCTATGGCTACACCTTC	CASSLVQAQGYGYTF
TRBV2	15	many	-	TRBJ1-5	TGTGCCAGCAGTGAGGAGGGAGACAGCAATCAGCCCCAGCATTTT	CASSEEGDSNQPQHF
TRBV7-2	13	many	-	TRBJ1-5	TGTGCCAGCAGCCTGACCGGCAGTCAGCCCCAGCATTTT	CASSLTGSQPQHF
TRBV5-1	14	many	-	TRBJ2-7	TGCGCCAGCAGCTTGGAGTCGCAAGGGGACGAGCAGTACTTC	CASSLESQGDEQYF
TRBV30	15	many	-	TRBJ1-5	TGTGCCTGGAGTGTACGAGGGGGTAACAATCAGCCCCAGCATTTT	CAWSVRGGNNQPQHF
TRBV7-9	17	many	-	TRBJ2-1	TGTGCCAGCAGCTTAAGCGGGTTTCGTAGCTCCTACAATGAGCAGTTCTTC	CASSLSGFRSSYNEQFF
TRBV24-1	14	many	-	TRBJ2-1	TGTGCCACCCAGGGGGGACCATCCTACAATGAGCAGTTCTTC	CATQGGPSYNEQFF
TRBV28	16	-	TRBD2	TRBJ2-7	TGTGCCAGCAGTTGGGGTACTAGCGGGAGCTCCTACGAGCAGTACTTC	CASSWGTSGSSYEQYF
TRBV4-1	17	-	TRBD1	TRBJ2-2	TGCGCCAGCAACACCTCTACGGACAGGGACAACACCGGGGAGCTGTTTTTT	CASNTSTDRDNTGELFF
TRBV28	15	many	-	TRBJ1-6	TGTGCCAGCATGGCCGGGAGCTCCTATAATTCACCCCTCCACTTT	CASMAGSSYNSPLHF
TRBV7-2	16	-	-	TRBJ2-1	TGTGCCAGCAGCTTAGGGGGACCCGATTCCTACAATGAGCAGTTCTTC	CASSLGGPDSYNEQFF
TRBV20-1	17	-	TRBD2	TRBJ2-1	TGCAGTGCTAGACCGGCTAGCGGGAGAGAGGCCTACAATGAGCAGTTCTTC	CSARPASGREAYNEQFF
TRBV24-1	15	many	-	TRBJ2-5	TGTGCCACCAGTGAGCCAGGAACCCTGGGGGAGACCCAGTACTTC	CATSEPGTLGETQYF
TRBV25-1	14	few	TRBD1	TRBJ2-1	TGTGCCAGCAGACCGGGACAGGGAGTGCATGAGCAGTTCTTC	CASRPGQGVHEQFF
TRBV7-2	17	many	TRBD1	TRBJ2-1	TGTGCCAGCAGCTTAACCCCTTTGGACAGGGGAGGTACGGAGCAGTTCTTC	CASSLTPLDRGGTEQFF
TRBV3-1	13	-	-	TRBJ1-6	TGTGCCAGCAGCCAAGCTTTTCCCGCACCCCTCCACTTT	CASSQAFPAPLHF
TRBV5-1	15	many	TRBD2	TRBJ2-7	TGCGCCAGCAGCTGGACTAGCGGGCCTCCCTACGAGCAGTACTTC	CASSWTSGPPYEQYF
TRBV30	13	many	-	TRBJ1-3	TGTGCCTGGCAGCCAGACTCTGGAAACACCATATATTTT	CAWQPDSGNTIYF
TRBV6-2/TRBV6-3	13	few	-	TRBJ2-1	TGTGCCAGCGGGGGGGGCCCCCGAGGGGAGCAGTTCTTC	CASGGGPRGEQFF
TRBV5-1	15	many	-	TRBJ2-7	TGCGCCAGCAGCTCCGACCCCGCGACTACCGACAGGCAGTACTTC	CASSSDPATTDRQYF
TRBV29-1	12	few	-	TRBJ1-1	TGCAGCGCTTCAGGGTGGGGCACTGAAGCTTTCTTT	CSASGWGTEAFF
TRBV28	16	many	TRBD1	TRBJ2-2	TGTGCCAGCAGGGGAAGACAGGGGACGGTCACCGGGGAGCTGTTTTTT	CASRGRQGTVTGELFF
TRBV28	17	many	TRBD1	TRBJ1-4	TGTGCCAGCAGCACCTCTAGACAGGGGGCGTCTAATGAAAAACTGTTTTTT	CASSTSRQGASNEKLFF
TRBV30	16	-	TRBD1	TRBJ1-3	TGTGCCTGGAGTGTCGGGGACAGGGGGTCTGGAAACACCATATATTTT	CAWSVGDRGSGNTIYF